This record covers a single T cell receptor beta chain. The antigen is unknown. The sample providers were healthy Caucasian people from Russia, aged roughly 6 to 95. The use of a sample-barcoded 5' primer and a J-beta primer mix characterized a second PCR of roughly 7 to 12 cycles. Carrying 12 random nucleotides, a template-switch adaptor labeled each individual cDNA molecule. TCRdb reanalysed the 5' RACE reads using MiXCR and keeps one entry per CDR3 protein. Among 1.5 million to 1.9 million distinct CDR3 sequences, around 40% were seen once, and the ten largest hold over 3.5%. These data belong to a study of blood T cells in healthy people across ages. Study-wide points: Diversity estimated from one million T cells was considered an underestimate.

Germline CDR1 reads MNHEY; CDR2 reads SVGAGI. Trimming removed 8 bases at V and 3 bases at J, with 11 bases between. The CDR3 covers 14 residues. The receptor's source is a woman aged 18-29 years in good health. The chain uses TRBV6-5 and TRBJ2-6; D remains ambiguous. The sample comprised blood. Here the CDR3 DNA reads TGTGCCAGCGCTACATTCCTTGGGGCCAACGTCCTGACTTTC. It is translated as CASATFLGANVLTF.